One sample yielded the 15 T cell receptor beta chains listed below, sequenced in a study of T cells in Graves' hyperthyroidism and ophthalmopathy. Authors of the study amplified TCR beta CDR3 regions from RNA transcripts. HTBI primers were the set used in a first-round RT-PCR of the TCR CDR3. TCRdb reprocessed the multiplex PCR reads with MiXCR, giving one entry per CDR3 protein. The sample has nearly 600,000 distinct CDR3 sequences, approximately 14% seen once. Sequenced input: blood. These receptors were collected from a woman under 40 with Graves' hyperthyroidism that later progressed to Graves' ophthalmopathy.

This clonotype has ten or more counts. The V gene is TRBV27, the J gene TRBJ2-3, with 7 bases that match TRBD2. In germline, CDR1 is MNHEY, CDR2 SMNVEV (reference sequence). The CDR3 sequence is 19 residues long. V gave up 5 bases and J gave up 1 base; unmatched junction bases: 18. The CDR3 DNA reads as TGTGCCAGCAGTCCCAATTCCGGACTAGTTTTGAGGGGCACAGATACGCAGTATTTT. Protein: CASSPNSGLVLRGTDTQYF.

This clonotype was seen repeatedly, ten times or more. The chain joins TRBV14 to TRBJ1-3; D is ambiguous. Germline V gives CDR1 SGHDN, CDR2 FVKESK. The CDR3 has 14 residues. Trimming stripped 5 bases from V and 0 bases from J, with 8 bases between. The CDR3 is CASSNLLSGNTIYF. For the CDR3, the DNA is TGTGCCAGCAGCAACTTACTCTCTGGAAACACCATATATTTT.

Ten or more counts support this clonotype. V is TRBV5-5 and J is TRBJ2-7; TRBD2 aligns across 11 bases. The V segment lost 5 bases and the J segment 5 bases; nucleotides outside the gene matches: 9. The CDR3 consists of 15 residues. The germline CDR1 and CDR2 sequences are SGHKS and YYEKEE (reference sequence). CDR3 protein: CASSKLAGAPHEQYF. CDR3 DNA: TGTGCCAGCAGTAAACTAGCGGGAGCTCCCCACGAGCAGTACTTC.

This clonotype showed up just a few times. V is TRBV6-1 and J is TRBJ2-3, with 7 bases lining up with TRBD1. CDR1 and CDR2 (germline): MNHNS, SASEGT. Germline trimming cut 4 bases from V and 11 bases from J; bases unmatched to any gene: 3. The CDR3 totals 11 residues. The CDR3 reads CASSGQGWQYF. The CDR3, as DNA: TGTGCCAGCAGTGGACAGGGCTGGCAGTATTTT.

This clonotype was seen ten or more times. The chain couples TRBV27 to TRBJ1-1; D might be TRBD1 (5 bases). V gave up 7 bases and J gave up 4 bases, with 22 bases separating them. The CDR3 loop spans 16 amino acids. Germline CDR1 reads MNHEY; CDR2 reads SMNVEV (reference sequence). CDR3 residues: CASTPGRREWFTEAFF. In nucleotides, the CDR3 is TGTGCCAGCACCCCAGGTCGCAGGGAGTGGTTCACTGAAGCTTTCTTT.

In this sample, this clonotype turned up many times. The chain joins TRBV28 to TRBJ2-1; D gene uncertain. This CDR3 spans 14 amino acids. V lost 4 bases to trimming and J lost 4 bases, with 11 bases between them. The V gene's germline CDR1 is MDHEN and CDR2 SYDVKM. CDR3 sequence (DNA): TGTGCCAGCAGTTACCCGACTTTATACAATGAGCAGTTCTTC. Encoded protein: CASSYPTLYNEQFF.

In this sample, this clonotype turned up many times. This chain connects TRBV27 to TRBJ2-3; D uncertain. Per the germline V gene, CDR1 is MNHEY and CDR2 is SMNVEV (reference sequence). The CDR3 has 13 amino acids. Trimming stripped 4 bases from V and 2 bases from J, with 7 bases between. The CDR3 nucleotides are TGTGCCAGCAGTTACCACTACACAGATACGCAGTATTTT. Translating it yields CASSYHYTDTQYF.

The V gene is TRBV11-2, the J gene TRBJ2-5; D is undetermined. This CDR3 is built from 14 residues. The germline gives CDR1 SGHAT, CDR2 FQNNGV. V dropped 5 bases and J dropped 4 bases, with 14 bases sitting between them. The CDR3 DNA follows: TGTGCCAGCAGCCAGACCCTGACTGGAGAGACCCAGTACTTC. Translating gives CASSQTLTGETQYF.

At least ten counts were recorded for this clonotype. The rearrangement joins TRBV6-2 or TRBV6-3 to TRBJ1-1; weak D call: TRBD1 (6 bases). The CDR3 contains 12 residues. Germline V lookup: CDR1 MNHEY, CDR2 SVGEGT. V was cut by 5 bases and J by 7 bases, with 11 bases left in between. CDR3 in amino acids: CASSRQAGEAFF. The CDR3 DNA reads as TGTGCCAGCAGTCGACAGGCCGGTGAAGCTTTCTTT.

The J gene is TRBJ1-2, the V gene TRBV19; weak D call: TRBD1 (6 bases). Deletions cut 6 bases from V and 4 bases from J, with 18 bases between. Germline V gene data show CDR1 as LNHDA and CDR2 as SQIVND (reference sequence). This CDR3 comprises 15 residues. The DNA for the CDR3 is TGTGCCAGTAGACACCGCCAGGACAGACCCTATGGCTACACCTTC. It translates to CASRHRQDRPYGYTF.

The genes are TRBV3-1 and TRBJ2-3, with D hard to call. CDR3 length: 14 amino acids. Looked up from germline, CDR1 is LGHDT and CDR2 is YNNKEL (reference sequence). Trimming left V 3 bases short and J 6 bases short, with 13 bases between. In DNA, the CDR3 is TGTGCCAGCAGCCAGTCAGGTAACGTGGATACGCAGTATTTT. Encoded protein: CASSQSGNVDTQYF.

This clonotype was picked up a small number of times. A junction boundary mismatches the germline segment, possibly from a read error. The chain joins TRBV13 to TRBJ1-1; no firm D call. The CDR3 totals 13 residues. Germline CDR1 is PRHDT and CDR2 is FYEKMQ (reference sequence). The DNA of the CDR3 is TGCGCCATCAGCTTCGAGGGTGGCACTGAAGCTTTATTT. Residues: CAISFEGGTEALF.

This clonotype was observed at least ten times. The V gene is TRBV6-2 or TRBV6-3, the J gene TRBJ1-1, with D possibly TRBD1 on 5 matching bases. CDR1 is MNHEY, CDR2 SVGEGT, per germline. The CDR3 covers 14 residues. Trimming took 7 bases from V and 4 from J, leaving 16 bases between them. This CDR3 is CASTTVGQSTEAFF. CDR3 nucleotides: TGTGCCAGCACCACGGTGGGGCAATCCACTGAAGCTTTCTTT.

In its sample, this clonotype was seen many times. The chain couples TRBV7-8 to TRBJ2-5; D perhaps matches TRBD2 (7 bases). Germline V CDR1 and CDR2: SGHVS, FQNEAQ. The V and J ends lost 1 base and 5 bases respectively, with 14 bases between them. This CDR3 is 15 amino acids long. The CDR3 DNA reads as TGTGCCAGCAGCTTAGAGGGGGGGCGAAGGGAGACCCAGTACTTC. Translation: CASSLEGGRRETQYF.

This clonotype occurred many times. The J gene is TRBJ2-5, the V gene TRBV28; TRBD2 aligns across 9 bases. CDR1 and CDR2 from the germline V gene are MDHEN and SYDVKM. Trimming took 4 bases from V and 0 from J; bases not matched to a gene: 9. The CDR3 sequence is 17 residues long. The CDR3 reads CASSSAASGTDQETQYF. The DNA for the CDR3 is TGTGCCAGCAGTTCCGCCGCTAGCGGGACCGACCAAGAGACCCAGTACTTC.